A selection of T cell receptor beta chains follows, all from one sample in a study of PD-1 blockade in classical Hodgkin lymphoma. Sequencing was performed with immunoSEQ multiplex PCR; in TCRdb, only in-frame clones are kept and a portion is missing. Of just over 60,000 clones listed, approximately 89% are singletons. The specimen was peripheral blood mononuclear cells (PBMCs), collected at baseline. These receptors were taken from a human donor with classical Hodgkin lymphoma. The CDR3 runs from the conserved cysteine through the conserved F or W. D genes are given only for firm matches. Size is stated for part of the rows, as once, few or many counts, or as a class when the clone is expanded.

>TRBJ1-2|medium-sized|TRBV5-6|-
CASSPVIGAPKDYGYTF
TGTGCCAGCAGCCCGGTTATTGGGGCCCCGAAGGACTATGGCTACACCTTC
>TRBJ2-5|-|TRBV7-9|-
CASSLAASEVETQYF
TGTGCCAGCAGCTTAGCAGCTAGCGAGGTGGAGACCCAGTACTTC
>TRBJ2-7|-|TRBV5-8|-
CASSLGGTSSYEQYF
TGTGCCAGCAGCTTGGGGGGAACCTCCTCCTACGAGCAGTACTTC
>TRBJ2-7|-|TRBV7-9|TRBD1
CASSGTAVYEQYF
TGTGCCAGCAGCGGGACAGCCGTCTACGAGCAGTACTTC
>TRBJ2-5|-|TRBV6-5|-
CASSYSRARETQYF
TGTGCCAGCAGTTACTCGAGGGCACGGGAGACCCAGTACTTC
>TRBJ1-6|-|TRBV6-6|TRBD1
CASRQGAGSPLHF
TGTGCCAGCAGACAGGGGGCTGGATCACCCCTCCACTTT
>TRBJ1-2|-|TRBV30|-
CAWRFQGPYGYTF
TGTGCCTGGAGATTTCAGGGCCCCTATGGCTACACCTTC
>TRBJ2-7|few|TRBV6-6|TRBD1
CASSHRDRGPYEQYF
TGTGCCAGCAGTCACCGGGACAGGGGGCCGTACGAGCAGTACTTC
>TRBJ2-1|-|TRBV10-1|-
CASSERGLQFF
TGCGCCAGCAGTGAGAGAGGCCTACAGTTCTTC
>TRBJ1-1|-|TRBV27|-
CASSLYPGGLMNTEAFF
TGTGCCAGCAGTTTATACCCCGGGGGCCTCATGAACACTGAAGCTTTCTTT
>TRBJ2-7|-|TRBV4-2|TRBD2
CASSLRTSPPYEQYF
TGTGCCAGCAGCCTACGGACTAGCCCCCCCTACGAGCAGTACTTC
>TRBJ1-6|-|TRBV4-3|TRBD1
CASSLTGDNSPLHF
TGCGCCAGCAGCCTAACAGGGGATAATTCACCCCTCCACTTT
>TRBJ2-3|-|TRBV7-2|TRBD1
CASSSYSTGADTQYF
TGTGCCAGCAGCTCATACTCGACAGGGGCAGATACGCAGTATTTT
>TRBJ2-5|-|TRBV4-3|-
CASSQDGIRAQRETQYF
TGCGCCAGCAGCCAAGATGGAATTCGGGCCCAGAGAGAGACCCAGTACTTC
>TRBJ2-3|-|TRBV10-2|TRBD2
CASSEGAGGTDTQYF
TGCGCCAGCAGTGAGGGAGCGGGGGGCACAGATACGCAGTATTTT
>TRBJ2-3|-|TRBV6-1|TRBD2
CASSETRGLAGGGATQYF
TGTGCCAGCAGTGAAACTCGCGGACTAGCGGGGGGGGGCGCGACGCAGTATTTT
>TRBJ2-7|-|TRBV18|TRBD1
CAGRDRVSYEQYF
TGTGCCGGACGGGACAGGGTCTCCTACGAGCAGTACTTC
>TRBJ2-2|-|TRBV4-3|-
CASSQRAGATGELFF
TGCGCCAGCAGCCAACGCGCCGGGGCCACCGGGGAGCTGTTTTTT